This record looks at one T cell receptor (beta chain) sequence and its context. Its antigen is not identified. CDR1 and CDR2 (germline): SGHTS, YDEGEE. Deletions cut 1 base from V and 3 bases from J, with 11 bases between. The CDR3 is 14 residues long. A roughly 6-day coculture at 37°C was performed with the mixed lymphocyte reaction cells. Sequenced by immunoSEQ multiplex PCR; TCRdb stores in-frame clones only, minus some. This sample has roughly 9,900 clones, with 40% found just once. This record belongs to a study of siplizumab effects on memory and regulatory T cells. The chain couples TRBV5-8 to TRBJ2-7; D ambiguous. What was sequenced was CFSE-low (dividing) CD4+ T cells sorted from an allogeneic mixed lymphocyte reaction. The clonotype was recovered from a human donor in good health; the cells came from an allogeneic mixed lymphocyte reaction. The CDR3 sequence: CASSLKHVRYEQYF. In DNA form, the CDR3 reads TGTGCCAGCAGCTTGAAACACGTCCGCTACGAGCAGTACTTC. The whole variable domain, filled in from reference TRBV5-8 and TRBJ2-7, reads EAGVTQSPTHLIKTRGQQATLRCSPISGHTSVYWYQQALGLGLQFLLWYDEGEERNRGNFPPRFSGRQFPNYSSELNVNALELEDSALYLCASSLKHVRYEQYFGPGTRLTVT.